A single T cell receptor beta chain is shown here with its context. This entry is derived from a study of cytomegalovirus exposure and HLA in healthy donors. Only in-frame clones appear in the TCRdb table, and some are missing; sequencing was by immunoSEQ multiplex PCR. Of about 130,000 clones in the sample, 85% to 90% were seen once. Germline lookup yields CDR1 LNHDA and CDR2 SQIVND (reference sequence). V was pared by 1 base and J by 8 bases, with 17 bases between. The CDR3 has 15 amino acids. This TCR was sampled from a man aged 30-40 years in good health and CMV-seronegative. The chain uses TRBV19 and TRBJ1-2, with D possibly being TRBD1 (6 bases). The sequenced sample was PBMCs. The CDR3: CASSIGWVQGDGYTF. The CDR3 DNA is TGTGCCAGTAGTATAGGTTGGGTACAGGGAGACGGCTACACCTTC.